These 7 T cell receptor beta chains were all obtained from the same sample, sequenced in a study of blood T cell repertoires in COVID-19. Assay: immunoSEQ multiplex PCR; the TCRdb copy retains only in-frame clones and omits some. The profile shows tens of thousands of clones, 87% of them singletons. The sequencing input was peripheral blood. These receptors were collected from an elderly woman with COVID-19, enrolled during active disease.

This sequence joins TRBV7-2 and TRBJ2-3, with D tentatively TRBD2 (5 bases). The CDR3 is 19 residues long. The V gene's germline CDR1 is SGHTA and CDR2 FQGNSA. V dropped 5 bases and J dropped 2 bases, with 26 bases sitting between them. CDR3 residues: CASSVTPVSTRPATDTQYF. In nucleotides, the CDR3 is TGTGCCAGCAGCGTAACCCCCGTGTCCACTAGGCCTGCCACAGATACGCAGTATTTT.

CDR3 sequence reads: CASSFTGGNQPQHF. The CDR3 DNA reads as TGTGCCAGCAGCTTTACAGGGGGAAATCAGCCCCAGCATTTT. V usage is TRBV7-2 and J usage is TRBJ1-5; the match to TRBD1 covers 8 bases. The V and J ends lost 3 bases and 4 bases, in that order; junction bases with no gene match: 2. This CDR3 has 14 amino acids. Germline CDR1 is SGHTA and CDR2 is FQGNSA. The full variable domain, completed using reference TRBV7-2 and TRBJ1-5, is GAGVSQSPSNKVTEKGKDVELRCDPISGHTALYWYRQSLGQGLEFLIYFQGNSAPDKSGLPSDRFSAERTGGSVSTLTIQRTQQEDSAVYLCASSFTGGNQPQHFGDGTRLSIL.

CDR3 region: CASSLSLNYEQYF. The CDR3, as DNA: TGTGCCAGCAGCCTTTCACTAAATTACGAGCAGTACTTC. The rearrangement links TRBV3-1 (or the pseudogene TRBV3-2) to TRBJ2-7, with D hard to call. CDR3 length equals 13 residues. The ends were cut back, 4 bases at V and 4 bases at J, with 11 bases in the middle. The germline V gene has CDR1 LGHDT and CDR2 YNNKEL (reference sequence).

The chain couples TRBV5-1 to TRBJ1-1; 9 bases fit TRBD1. In germline, CDR1 is SGHRS, CDR2 YFSETQ. With 4 bases clipped from V and 5 bases from J, the junction kept 9 bases outside the gene matches. There are 15 residues in the CDR3. The CDR3 loop is CASSITGGGKTEAFF. CDR3 DNA: TGCGCCAGCAGCATCACAGGGGGCGGCAAAACTGAAGCTTTCTTT.

V is TRBV3-1 (or the pseudogene TRBV3-2) and J is TRBJ2-5, with TRBD2 matching over 11 bases. Trimming removed 1 base from V and 4 bases from J; junction bases left unmatched: 5. The CDR3 contains 16 residues. The V gene's germline CDR1 is LGHDT and CDR2 YNNKEL (reference sequence). The CDR3 loop reads CASSQAGTSGGETQYF. CDR3 sequence (DNA): TGTGCCAGCAGCCAAGCCGGGACTAGCGGTGGAGAGACCCAGTACTTC.

This chain connects TRBV6-5 to TRBJ1-1; 7 bases fit TRBD1. This CDR3 contains 13 residues. CDR1 is MNHEY and CDR2 is SVGAGI in the germline V gene. J was trimmed by 0 bases and V by 10 bases; bases with no gene match: 5. In DNA form, the CDR3 reads TGTGCCATCTCGGGACAGATGAACACTGAAGCTTTCTTT. It specifies CAISGQMNTEAFF.

The chain carries TRBV4-1 and TRBJ1-1, with 8 bases that match TRBD1. Germline V gene lookup returns CDR1 MGHRA and CDR2 YSYEKL. Trimming at V came to 3 bases and at J to 7 bases, leaving 10 bases not matched to a gene. The length of the CDR3 is 15 residues. CDR3 protein: CASSQDTGGDGEAFF. The DNA for the CDR3 is TGCGCCAGCAGCCAGGACACAGGGGGGGACGGTGAAGCTTTCTTT.